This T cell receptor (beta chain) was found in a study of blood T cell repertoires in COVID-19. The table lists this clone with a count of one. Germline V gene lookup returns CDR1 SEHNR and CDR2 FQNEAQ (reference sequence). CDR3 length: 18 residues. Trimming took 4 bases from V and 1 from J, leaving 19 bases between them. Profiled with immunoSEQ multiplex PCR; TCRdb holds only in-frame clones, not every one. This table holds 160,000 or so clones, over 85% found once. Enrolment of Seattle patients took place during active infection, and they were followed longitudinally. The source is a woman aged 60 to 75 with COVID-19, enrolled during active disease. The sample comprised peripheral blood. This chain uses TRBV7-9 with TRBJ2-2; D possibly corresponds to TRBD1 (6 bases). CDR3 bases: TGTGCCAGCAGCTCACCTAAGGGGGTGGGTGAGAACACCGGGGAGCTGTTTTTT. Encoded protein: CASSSPKGVGENTGELFF.